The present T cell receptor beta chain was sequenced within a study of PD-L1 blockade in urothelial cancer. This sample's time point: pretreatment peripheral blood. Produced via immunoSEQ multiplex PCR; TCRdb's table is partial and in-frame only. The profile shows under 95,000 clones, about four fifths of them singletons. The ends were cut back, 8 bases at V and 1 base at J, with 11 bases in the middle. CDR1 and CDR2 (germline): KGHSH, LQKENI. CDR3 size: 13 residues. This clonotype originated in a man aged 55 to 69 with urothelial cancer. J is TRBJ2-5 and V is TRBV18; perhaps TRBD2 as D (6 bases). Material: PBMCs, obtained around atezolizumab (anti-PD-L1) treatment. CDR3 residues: CASARGTQETQYF. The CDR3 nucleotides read TGTGCCAGCGCCCGGGGGACCCAAGAGACCCAGTACTTC.